This entry describes one T cell receptor beta chain. The antigen is unknown. The CDR3 is 12 amino acids. Germline V gene data show CDR1 as SGHVS and CDR2 as FNYEAQ. The ends were cut back, 5 bases at V and 5 bases at J, with 8 bases in the middle. The PCR contained 60 Vbeta and 13 Jbeta primers. Libraries were prepared by immunoSEQ multiplex PCR; TCRdb keeps only in-frame clonotypes and omits some of them. Among 40,000 or so clones listed, more than 85% were seen once. This sample is drawn from a study of cytomegalovirus exposure and HLA in healthy donors. Regarding the study as a whole: A link between a missense DCLRE1C variant and TCR beta V- and J-gene trimming emerged from a later analysis. Several of the most significant clusters appeared, in a later analysis, to be linked to common viral pathogens. Researchers catalogued over 150 TCR beta chains as cytomegalovirus-associated.

J is TRBJ2-3 and V is TRBV7-6; TRBD2 is a possible D gene (5 bases). The sequenced sample was PBMCs. This sequence was found in a young woman in good health and CMV-seronegative. The CDR3 DNA reads as TGTGCCAGCAGCCGTGGAGGAGATACGCAGTATTTT. As protein: CASSRGGDTQYF.